Given below is one T cell receptor beta chain in context. Its antigen is unidentified. This sample was included in a study of T cell responses to AZD1222 COVID-19 vaccine. General study results and limits: White British ancestry dominated among donors, who included more females, and clonal diversity was possibly underestimated. Spike was spanned by vaccine-associated CD4 TCRs, which were dominant at 160-218 and 743-854. Researchers took repertoire samples only after the peak T cell response had come.

The CDR3 consists of 14 residues. Trimming shortened V by 2 bases and J by 0 bases, and 6 bases separated the two germline ends. Germline V lookup: CDR1 MNHEY, CDR2 SVGAGI. Repertoires were generated with immunoSEQ multiplex PCR, while TCRdb's copy carries only in-frame clones and drops some. Counted here are about 130,000 clones, around 92% occurring once; the ten biggest clones make up approximately 3.5%. This chain uses TRBV6-5 with TRBJ2-3, with D uncertain. The receptor comes from an adult who received the AZD1222 COVID-19 vaccine. The specimen was peripheral blood, collected 28 days after the second AZD1222 dose. CDR3 region: CASSYPDSTDTQYF. The DNA of the CDR3 is TGTGCCAGCAGTTACCCGGACAGCACAGATACGCAGTATTTT.